This TCR beta chain was sequenced during a study of blood T cell repertoires in COVID-19. Across the study: Sources were T cells, B-cell-depleted T cells, or PBMCs; the material itself was cDNA or gDNA.

Germline CDR1 is ENHRY and CDR2 is SYGVKD. V shed 5 bases and J 5 bases; nucleotides not matched to a gene: 13. This CDR3 region has 17 residues. TCRdb keeps only in-frame clones here, not all; method: immunoSEQ multiplex PCR. The data contain 200,000 to 250,000 clones, approximately 89% of them singletons. Sequencing was performed on peripheral blood. The V and J genes are TRBV10-3 and TRBJ1-1, with 11 bases that match TRBD1. The TCR comes from a woman aged 40 to 50 with acute or convalescent COVID-19. CDR3 bases: TGTGCCATCAGTTCTATGGACAGGGGGCTCGATGGGACTGAAGCTTTCTTT. Amino acid sequence: CAISSMDRGLDGTEAFF.